These T cell receptor beta chains were read from a single sample in a study of Graves' ophthalmopathy and Graves' hyperthyroidism. TCRdb re-derived calls from the multiplex PCR reads in MiXCR, one entry per CDR3 protein. This sample has over a million distinct CDR3 sequences, with about 36% found just once. Sequencing used peripheral blood or thyroid tissue (not recorded which). The receptors shown here come from an adult man with Graves' hyperthyroidism. Both conserved end residues are part of each CDR3. D genes are given only for firm matches. The size of a clone is reported for some rows only, either as once, few or many, or as a class for expanded clones.

>.|.|TRBV6-4|TRBJ1-6
CASSDDKDDRNNSPLHF
TGTGCCAGCAGTGACGACAAGGACGACAGGAATAATTCACCCCTCCACTTT
>.|few|TRBV7-9|TRBJ2-7
CASSSSSRETSYEQYF
TGTGCCAGCAGCTCATCGTCCCGGGAGACGAGCTACGAGCAGTACTTC
>.|.|TRBV7-8|TRBJ1-5
CAGGQSINQPQHF
TGTGCCGGCGGACAGAGCATCAATCAGCCCCAGCATTTT
>.|.|TRBV29-1|TRBJ1-2
CSVVWRGRGFNGYTF
TGCAGCGTTGTCTGGAGAGGTCGAGGGTTCAATGGCTACACCTTC
>TRBD1|once|TRBV10-2|TRBJ1-2
CASSEPDRDNGYTF
TGCGCCAGCAGTGAGCCGGACAGGGATAATGGCTACACCTTC
>TRBD2|few|TRBV10-3|TRBJ2-5
CAISGGLGETQYF
TGTGCCATCAGTGGGGGACTAGGGGAGACCCAGTACTTC
>.|.|TRBV10-3|TRBJ1-1
CAIRDRVRNTEAFF
TGTGCCATCAGGGACCGCGTTAGGAACACTGAAGCTTTCTTT
>TRBD1|.|TRBV6-5|TRBJ2-3
CASSSRPTGNRADTQYF
TGTGCCAGCAGTTCGAGACCGACAGGGAATAGGGCAGATACGCAGTATTTT
>TRBD1|.|TRBV6-2/TRBV6-3|TRBJ1-2
CASTWSGTGSGYTF
TGTGCCAGCACCTGGTCAGGGACAGGGAGCGGCTACACCTTC
>TRBD1|.|TRBV12-3/TRBV12-4|TRBJ1-2
CASAPGQGNGYTF
TGTGCCAGCGCTCCGGGACAGGGGAACGGCTACACCTTC
>.|once|TRBV7-7|TRBJ2-7
CAGSIGGSSYEQYF
TGTGCCGGCAGCATCGGAGGGAGCTCCTACGAGCAGTACTTC
>.|.|TRBV7-2|TRBJ2-7
CASSVGQQISYEQYF
TGTGCCAGCAGTGTAGGGCAGCAAATCTCCTACGAGCAGTACTTC
>.|many|TRBV12-3/TRBV12-4|TRBJ1-5
CASNLSGGNQPQHF
TGTGCCAGCAATCTCTCGGGGGGCAATCAGCCCCAGCATTTT
>.|many|TRBV6-6|TRBJ1-1
CASSYENIEAFF
TGTGCCAGCAGTTACGAGAACATTGAAGCTTTCTTT
>TRBD1|.|TRBV30|TRBJ1-2
CAWSVSGTGGYTF
TGTGCCTGGAGTGTATCGGGGACAGGGGGCTACACCTTC
>.|many|TRBV19|TRBJ1-5
CASSPSWGRRPQHF
TGTGCCAGTAGTCCCTCCTGGGGCAGGCGGCCCCAGCATTTT
>.|.|TRBV6-5|TRBJ1-2
CASSPQQVTYEQYYGYTF
TGTGCCAGCAGTCCCCAACAGGTTACCTACGAGCAGTACTATGGCTACACCTTC
>.|once|TRBV10-1|TRBJ1-1
CASKSPPLAADVNTEAFF
TGCGCCAGCAAGTCGCCCCCATTGGCGGCAGACGTGAACACTGAAGCTTTCTTT
>.|few|TRBV12-3/TRBV12-4|TRBJ2-2
CASSLMSGNTGELFF
TGTGCCAGCAGTTTAATGTCCGGGAACACCGGGGAGCTGTTTTTT
>.|.|TRBV6-6|TRBJ2-7
CASNRERTYEQYF
TGTGCCAGCAACAGGGAAAGGACCTACGAGCAGTACTTC
>.|.|TRBV27|TRBJ1-5
CASSLIMGPQPQHF
TGTGCCAGCAGTTTAATCATGGGCCCCCAGCCCCAGCATTTT